This T cell receptor beta chain was sequenced for a study of blood T cell repertoires in COVID-19. Overall study: T cells, B-cell-depleted T cells, or PBMCs supplied cDNA or gDNA.

As processed by the authors: Nucleated cell number was recorded as an estimate derived from reference gene primer amplification. TCRdb's copy holds only in-frame clones and misses some; the assay was immunoSEQ multiplex PCR. That table supplies the V and J calls and clone size; D and trimming were determined from the DNA. The sample lists 90,000 to 100,000 clones, around 85% occurring once. Including both end residues, the CDR3 is 10 amino acids long. Germline V lookup: CDR1 SGHTA, CDR2 FQGNSA. About this clone itself: This is likely a read error, given that the CDR3 carries no conserved phenylalanine or tryptophan at its end. The limits of the CDR3 on the DNA are not certain, so only TCRdb's listed CDR3 is given.

The source is a human donor in a cohort sampled during active COVID-19. Specimen: peripheral blood. V usage is TRBV7-2 and J usage is TRBJ1-5; the table's D call, TRBD1, was not checked against the DNA. The chain's CDR3 is CASSLGTGRS.